This TCR beta chain was captured in a study of shared clonotypes between healthy human individuals. Produced via immunoSEQ multiplex PCR; TCRdb's table is partial and in-frame only. The sample has more than 2 million clones, 95% seen once. The CDR3 contains 11 residues. V gave up 3 bases and J gave up 8 bases, with 10 bases separating them. CDR1 and CDR2 (germline): SQVTM, ANQGSEA. Sequences were obtained from naive CD4+ T cells sorted from blood. Subset noted: CD45RA+ positively selected. This clonotype originated in a man younger than 35 in good health. The gene calls are TRBV29-1 and TRBJ1-1, with D perhaps TRBD1 (6 bases). CDR3 protein: CSVEGGTEAFF. The CDR3 coding sequence is TGCAGCGTTGAGGGTGGGACAGAAGCTTTCTTT.